The 5 T cell receptor beta chains in this list originate from one sample, sequenced in a study of T-cell reconstitution after alpha-beta-depleted transplantation in children. Using unique molecular identifiers, the investigators prepared the TCRbeta library. MiXCR, applied by TCRdb to the PCR reads, yields one record per CDR3 protein. The sample has about 120,000 distinct CDR3 sequences; roughly 23% are singletons. The material was PBMCs, mostly from graft donor cells, obtained 180 days after TCRalphabeta/CD19-depleted stem cell transplant. These receptor sequences come from a male patient between 2 and 10 years old who had a stem cell transplant for chronic granulomatous disease, so the T cells may come from the graft donor.

CDR3 sequence reads: CASSLTGTVPLHF. The DNA for the CDR3 is TGTGCCAGCAGTCTTACAGGGACCGTACCCCTCCACTTT. The chain has TRBV12-3 or TRBV12-4 and TRBJ1-6; D is perhaps TRBD1 (6 bases). Trimming removed 5 bases at V and 12 bases at J, with 14 bases between. The length of the CDR3 is 13 residues.

The V call is TRBV6-1, the J call TRBJ1-1; 12 bases align to TRBD1. Germline V gene sequence: CDR1 MNHNS, CDR2 SASEGT. CDR3 length equals 17 residues. The ends lost 7 bases at V and 1 base at J; junction bases unmatched: 10. The CDR3 protein is CASTRTGTGGRNTEAFF. CDR3 bases: TGTGCCAGCACTAGGACCGGGACAGGGGGCAGGAACACTGAAGCTTTCTTT.

This clonotype has just a few counts. The gene calls are TRBV29-1 and TRBJ2-1; weak D call: TRBD2 (5 bases). CDR3 size: 18 residues. The germline CDR1 and CDR2 sequences are SQVTM and ANQGSEA. Trimming pared 2 bases from V and 0 bases from J, leaving 20 bases between. The CDR3 coding sequence is TGCAGCGTTGAATCGGGGAGATCTAGCCGTAGCTCCTACAATGAGCAGTTCTTC. Protein sequence: CSVESGRSSRSSYNEQFF.

The chain has TRBV25-1 and TRBJ1-2; 9 positions match TRBD1. The CDR3 covers 16 residues. J lost 8 bases, V lost 3 bases, and 13 bases had no gene match. Germline CDR1 and CDR2: MGHDK and SYGVNS. The CDR3 protein is CASSEPGTGSSGGYTF. The CDR3 DNA is TGTGCCAGCAGTGAGCCCGGGACAGGGTCGTCGGGCGGCTACACCTTC.

This clonotype has ten or more counts. The rearrangement uses TRBV14 and TRBJ2-1; no reliable D call. Germline CDR1 SGHDN, CDR2 FVKESK. The CDR3 runs 16 residues. Trimming stripped 2 bases from V and 3 bases from J, with 14 bases between. DNA of the CDR3: TGTGCCAGCAGCCAACGCCAAGCGTGGGGCTACAATGAGCAGTTCTTC. It yields the protein CASSQRQAWGYNEQFF.